The T cell receptor beta chain described here comes from a study of CD8+ T cells in alopecia areata. The sequencing template was cDNA reverse transcribed from extracted RNA. The method was immunoSEQ multiplex PCR; TCRdb's version includes in-frame clones alone and lacks a portion of them. The profile covers 200,000 or so clones, with less than 45% appearing a single time and 0.4% to 0.55% taken by the ten largest. Treatment described: oral pan-JAK inhibitor, 5-10 mg twice daily. The germline gives CDR1 SGHVS, CDR2 FQNEAQ. This CDR3 has 13 amino acids. The ends were cut back, 5 bases at V and 3 bases at J, with 10 bases in the middle.

Sequenced material: CD4+ T cells sorted from blood, taken around week 31, from a patient treated with tofacitinib. The chain uses TRBV7-8 and TRBJ1-1; no definite D call. The receptor comes from a human donor with alopecia areata. In DNA form, the CDR3 reads TGTGCCAGCAGCGTTCAGATTGACACTGAAGCTTTCTTT. Amino acid sequence: CASSVQIDTEAFF.